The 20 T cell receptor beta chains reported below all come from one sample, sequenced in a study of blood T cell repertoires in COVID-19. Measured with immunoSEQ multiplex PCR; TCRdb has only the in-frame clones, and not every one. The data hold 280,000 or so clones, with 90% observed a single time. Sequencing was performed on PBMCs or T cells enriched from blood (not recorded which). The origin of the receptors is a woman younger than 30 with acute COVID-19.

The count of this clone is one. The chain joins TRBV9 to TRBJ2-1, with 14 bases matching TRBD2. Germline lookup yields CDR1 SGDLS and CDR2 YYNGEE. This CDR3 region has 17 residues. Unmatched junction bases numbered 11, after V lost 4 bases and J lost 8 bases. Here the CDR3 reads CASSPRLAGGPSDEQFF. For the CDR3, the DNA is TGTGCCAGCAGCCCGAGACTAGCGGGAGGGCCCTCCGATGAGCAGTTCTTC.

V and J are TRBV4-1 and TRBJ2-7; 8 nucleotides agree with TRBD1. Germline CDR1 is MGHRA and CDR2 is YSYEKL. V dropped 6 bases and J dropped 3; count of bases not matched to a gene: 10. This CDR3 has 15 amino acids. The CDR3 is CASRPTGTGIYEQYF. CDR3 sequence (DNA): TGCGCCAGCAGACCAACCGGGACAGGAATCTACGAGCAGTACTTC.

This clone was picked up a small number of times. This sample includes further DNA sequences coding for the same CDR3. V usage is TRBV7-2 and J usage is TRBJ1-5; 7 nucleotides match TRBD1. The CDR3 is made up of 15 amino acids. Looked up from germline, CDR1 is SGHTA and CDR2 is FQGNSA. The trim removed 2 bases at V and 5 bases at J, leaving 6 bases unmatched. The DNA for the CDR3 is TGTGCCAGCAGCTTACGACAGGGCGGCGATCAGCCCCAGCATTTT. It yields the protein CASSLRQGGDQPQHF. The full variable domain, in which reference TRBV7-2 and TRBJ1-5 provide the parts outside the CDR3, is GAGVSQSPSNKVTEKGKDVELRCDPISGHTALYWYRQSLGQGLEFLIYFQGNSAPDKSGLPSDRFSAERTGGSVSTLTIQRTQQEDSAVYLCASSLRQGGDQPQHFGDGTRLSIL.

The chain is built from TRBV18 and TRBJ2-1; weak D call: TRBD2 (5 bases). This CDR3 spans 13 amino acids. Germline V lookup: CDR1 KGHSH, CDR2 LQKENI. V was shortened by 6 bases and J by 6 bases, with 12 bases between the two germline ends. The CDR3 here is CASSLGMTNEQFF. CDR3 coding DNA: TGTGCCAGCTCCCTCGGGATGACCAATGAGCAGTTCTTC.

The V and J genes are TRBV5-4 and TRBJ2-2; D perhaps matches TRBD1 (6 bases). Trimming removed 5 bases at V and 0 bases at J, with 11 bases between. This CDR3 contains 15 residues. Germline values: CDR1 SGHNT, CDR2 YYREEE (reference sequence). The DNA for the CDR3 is TGTGCCAGCAGTCAGCGACAGGCGAACACCGGGGAGCTGTTTTTT. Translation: CASSQRQANTGELFF.

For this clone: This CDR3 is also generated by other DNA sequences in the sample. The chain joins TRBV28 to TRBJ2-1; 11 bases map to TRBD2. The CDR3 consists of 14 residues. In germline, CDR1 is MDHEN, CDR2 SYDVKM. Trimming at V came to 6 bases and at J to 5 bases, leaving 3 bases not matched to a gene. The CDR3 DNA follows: TGTGCCAGCAGCCTAGCGGGGGGAGACAATGAGCAGTTCTTC. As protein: CASSLAGGDNEQFF.

The CDR3, as DNA: TGTGCCAGCAGCGTAAGCCGGGCGGGAGGTCTGTTCTTC. Translating it yields CASSVSRAGGLFF. The chain employs TRBV9 and TRBJ2-1; 8 bases match TRBD2. V was clipped by 1 base and J by 15 bases; unmatched bases: 9. This CDR3 has 13 amino acids. The germline V gene encodes CDR1 SGDLS and CDR2 YYNGEE.

The CDR3 DNA is TGCGCCAGCAGCTTTACTAGCGGGAGTTGGAGTGAGCAGTTCTTC. It is translated as CASSFTSGSWSEQFF. The V and J genes are TRBV5-1 and TRBJ2-1; 11 bases are a match to TRBD2. The CDR3 runs to 15 residues. Per the germline V gene, CDR1 is SGHRS and CDR2 is YFSETQ. The J segment lost 9 bases and the V segment lost 2 bases, leaving 7 bases of the junction unmatched.

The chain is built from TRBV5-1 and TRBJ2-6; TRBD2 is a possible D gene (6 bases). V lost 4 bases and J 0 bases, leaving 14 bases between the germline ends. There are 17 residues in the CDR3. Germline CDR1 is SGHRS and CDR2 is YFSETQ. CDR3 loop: CASSTGTESSGANVLTF. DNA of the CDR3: TGCGCCAGCAGCACCGGGACTGAGAGCTCTGGGGCCAACGTCCTGACTTTC.

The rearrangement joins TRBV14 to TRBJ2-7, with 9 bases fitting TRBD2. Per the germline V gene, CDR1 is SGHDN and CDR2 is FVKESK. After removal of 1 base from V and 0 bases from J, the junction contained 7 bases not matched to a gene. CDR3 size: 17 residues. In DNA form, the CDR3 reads TGTGCCAGCAGCCAAGCCCTAACTAGCGGGTACTCCTACGAGCAGTACTTC. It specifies CASSQALTSGYSYEQYF.

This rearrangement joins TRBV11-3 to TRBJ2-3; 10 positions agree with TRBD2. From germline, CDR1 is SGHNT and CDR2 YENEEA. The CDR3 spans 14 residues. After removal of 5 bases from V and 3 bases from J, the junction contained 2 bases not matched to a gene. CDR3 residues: CASSPSGSTDTQYF. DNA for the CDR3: TGTGCCAGCAGCCCTAGCGGGAGTACAGATACGCAGTATTTT.

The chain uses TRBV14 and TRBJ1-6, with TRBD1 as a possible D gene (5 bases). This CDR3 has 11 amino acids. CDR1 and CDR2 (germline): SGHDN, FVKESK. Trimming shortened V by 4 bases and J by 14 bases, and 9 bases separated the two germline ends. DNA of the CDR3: TGTGCCAGCAGCCGACTAGGGGCCCTCCACTTT. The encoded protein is CASSRLGALHF.

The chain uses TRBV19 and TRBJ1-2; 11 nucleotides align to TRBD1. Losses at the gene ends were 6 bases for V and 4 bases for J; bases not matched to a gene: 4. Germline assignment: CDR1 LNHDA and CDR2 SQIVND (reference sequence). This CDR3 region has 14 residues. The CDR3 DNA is TGTGCCAGTAGGGACAGGGGGCTTGGCTATGGCTACACCTTC. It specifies CASRDRGLGYGYTF.

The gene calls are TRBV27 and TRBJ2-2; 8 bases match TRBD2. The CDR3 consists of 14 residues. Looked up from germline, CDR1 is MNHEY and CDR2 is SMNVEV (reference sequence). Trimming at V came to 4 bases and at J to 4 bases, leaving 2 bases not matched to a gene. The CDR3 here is CASSSREGTGELFF. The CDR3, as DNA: TGTGCCAGCAGTTCACGGGAGGGCACCGGGGAGCTGTTTTTT.

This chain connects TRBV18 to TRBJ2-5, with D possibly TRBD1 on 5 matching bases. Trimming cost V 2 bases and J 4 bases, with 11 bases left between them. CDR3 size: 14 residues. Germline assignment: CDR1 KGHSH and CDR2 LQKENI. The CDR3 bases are TGTGCCAGCTCACCAGGCAGGGTGGGAGAGACCCAGTACTTC. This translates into CASSPGRVGETQYF.

The CDR3 protein is CASRTGDGAEAFF. The CDR3 DNA is TGTGCCAGCAGAACAGGGGATGGAGCTGAAGCTTTCTTT. This chain joins TRBV6-4 and TRBJ1-1, with 7 bases lining up with TRBD1. The CDR3 extends over 13 amino acids. Losses at the gene ends were 6 bases for V and 6 bases for J; bases not matched to a gene: 7. Germline loops: CDR1 MRHNA, CDR2 SNTAGT.

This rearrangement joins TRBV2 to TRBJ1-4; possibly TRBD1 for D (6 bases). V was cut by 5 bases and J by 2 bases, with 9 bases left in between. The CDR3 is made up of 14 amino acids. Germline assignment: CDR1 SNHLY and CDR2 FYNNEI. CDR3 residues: CASSNRVTNEKLFF. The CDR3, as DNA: TGTGCCAGCAGTAACAGGGTGACTAATGAAAAACTGTTTTTT. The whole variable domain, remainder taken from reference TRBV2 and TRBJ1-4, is EPEVTQTPSHQVTQMGQEVILRCVPISNHLYFYWYRQILGQKVEFLVSFYNNEISEKSEIFDDQFSVERPDGSNFTLKIRSTKLEDSAMYFCASSNRVTNEKLFFGSGTQLSVL.

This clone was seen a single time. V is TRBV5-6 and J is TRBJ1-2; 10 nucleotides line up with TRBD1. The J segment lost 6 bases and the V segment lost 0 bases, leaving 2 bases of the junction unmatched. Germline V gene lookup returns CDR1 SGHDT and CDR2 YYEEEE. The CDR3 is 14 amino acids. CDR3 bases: TGTGCCAGCAGCTTGGCCGGGACAGGGGATGGCTACACCTTC. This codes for CASSLAGTGDGYTF.

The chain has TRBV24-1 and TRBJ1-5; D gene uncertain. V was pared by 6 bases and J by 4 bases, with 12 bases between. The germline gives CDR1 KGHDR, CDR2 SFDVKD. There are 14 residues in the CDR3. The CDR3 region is CATSILRGNQPQHF. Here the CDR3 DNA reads TGTGCCACCAGTATCCTGAGAGGGAATCAGCCCCAGCATTTT.

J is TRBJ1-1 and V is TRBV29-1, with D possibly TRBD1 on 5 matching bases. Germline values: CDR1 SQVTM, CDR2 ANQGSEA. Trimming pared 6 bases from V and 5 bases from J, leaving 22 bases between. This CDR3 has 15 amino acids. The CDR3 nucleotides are TGCAGCGTCCAAATCAGGCCTGGGGCGCGTACTGAAGCTTTCTTT. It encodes CSVQIRPGARTEAFF.